The 28 T cell receptor beta chains presented below share a single source sample, sequenced in a study of T-cell reconstitution after alpha-beta-depleted transplantation in children (dated by TCRdb to about 2016). Library creation used PCR. Sequencing instrument: Illumina HiSeq 2500. To normalize quantification of the TCRbeta repertoire, the TCR libraries were built with molecular barcoding that relied on unique molecular identifiers. The raw public data were reprocessed by TCRdb itself: fastp quality trimming at Q25, MiXCR clonotype calling, in-frame beta chains only. CDR3 protein duplicates are merged, each entry listing the most common genes and DNA. This sample holds 900,000 or so distinct CDR3 sequences; approximately 15% were observed only once. Around 5% of the sample belongs to the ten largest clones. This specimen's treatment or condition label, interpreted: allogeneic hematopoietic cell transplantation with graft depleted of TCRalphabeta T cells and CD19 B cells.

The sequencing used PBMCs, mostly from graft donor cells, collected 360 days after TCRalphabeta/CD19-depleted stem cell transplant. The source of these receptors is a male patient between 10 and 17 years old who had a stem cell transplant for acute lymphoblastic leukemia, so the T cells may come from the graft donor.

Many counts were recorded for this clonotype. This chain connects TRBV20-1 to TRBJ2-1; D gene uncertain. The CDR3 is 11 amino acids. V lost 5 bases, J lost 2 bases, and 4 bases lay in between. The germline V gene encodes CDR1 DFQATT and CDR2 SNEGSKA (reference sequence). CDR3 region: CSAFPYNEQFF. CDR3 DNA sequence: TGCAGTGCTTTCCCCTACAATGAGCAGTTCTTC.

This rearrangement joins TRBV19 to TRBJ2-3, with no clear D. Trimming removed 8 bases at V and 3 bases at J, with 15 bases between. The CDR3 contains 14 residues. Germline CDR1 LNHDA, CDR2 SQIVND (reference sequence). The CDR3 DNA reads as TGTGCCAGTTCAGAATGGCTACTTACAGATACGCAGTATTTT. Its translation: CASSEWLLTDTQYF.

In this sample, this clonotype turned up many times. The V call is TRBV10-3, the J call TRBJ1-2; unclear D gene. This CDR3 has 15 residues. Germline CDR1 ENHRY, CDR2 SYGVKD. The V and J ends lost 0 bases and 2 bases respectively, with 10 bases between them. The CDR3 coding sequence is TGTGCCATCAGTGAGTCCGTAGGCGGAAACTATGGCTACACCTTC. This sequence encodes CAISESVGGNYGYTF.

CDR3 coding DNA: TGCAGTGCTAGAGACCTAGCGGGATACGCGAACACCGGGGAGCTGTTTTTT. Protein: CSARDLAGYANTGELFF. The chain combines TRBV20-1 with TRBJ2-2; 9 bases fit TRBD2. Trimming took 0 bases from V and 0 from J; bases not matched to a gene: 5. The germline V gene has CDR1 DFQATT and CDR2 SNEGSKA (reference sequence). This CDR3 has 17 residues.

This clonotype turned up a few times. The rearrangement joins TRBV27 to TRBJ2-6; D is uncertain. Germline CDR1 reads MNHEY; CDR2 reads SMNVEV (reference sequence). This CDR3 has 15 amino acids. V was pared by 6 bases and J by 0 bases, with 9 bases between. As DNA, the CDR3 is TGTGCCAGCAGGGGCCTGAGCTCTGGGGCCAACGTCCTGACTTTC. The encoded protein is CASRGLSSGANVLTF.

This clonotype came up a few times. V gene TRBV18 combines with J gene TRBJ2-3; 16 bases are a match to TRBD2. The germline gives CDR1 KGHSH, CDR2 LQKENI. After removal of 2 bases from V and 6 bases from J, the junction contained 11 bases not matched to a gene. This CDR3 comprises 19 residues. The CDR3 bases are TGTGCCAGCTCACCAGGGACTAGCGGGAGGGCCGGTTCCATGGATACGCAGTATTTT. Protein sequence: CASSPGTSGRAGSMDTQYF.

The rearrangement links TRBV5-1 to TRBJ2-6, with TRBD1 matching 8 bases. This CDR3 is 16 amino acids long. CDR1 is SGHRS, CDR2 YFSETQ, per germline. After removal of 6 bases from V and 2 bases from J, the junction contained 7 bases not matched to a gene. The CDR3 coding sequence is TGCGCCAGCATTGCAGGGGGCGCTACTGGGGCCAACGTCCTGACTTTC. Amino acid sequence: CASIAGGATGANVLTF.

This clonotype was counted a few times. The CDR3: CASSLGTLAGGSDEQFF. The CDR3 DNA sequence: TGTGCCAGCAGCTTAGGTACCCTAGCGGGAGGGTCGGATGAGCAGTTCTTC. This rearrangement joins TRBV11-3 to TRBJ2-1; 12 bases are a match to TRBD2. The CDR3 has 17 amino acids. Germline V gives CDR1 SGHNT, CDR2 YENEEA. With 1 base clipped from V and 8 bases from J, the junction kept 9 bases outside the gene matches.

This clonotype was picked up a small number of times. V and J are TRBV6-2 or TRBV6-3 and TRBJ2-4; D is ambiguous. The CDR3 is 14 residues long. V lost 0 bases and J 12 bases, leaving 15 bases between the germline ends. In germline, CDR1 is MNHEY, CDR2 SVGEGT. In nucleotides, the CDR3 is TGTGCCAGCAGTTACTCGGCACGACCTCCCGGTCAGTACTTC. It codes for CASSYSARPPGQYF.

This clonotype showed up just a few times. The rearrangement links TRBV10-1 to TRBJ2-7, with D uncertain. The CDR3 totals 14 residues. V gave up 0 bases and J gave up 4 bases, with 10 bases separating them. Germline V CDR1 and CDR2: WNHNN, SYGVQD (reference sequence). CDR3 bases: TGCGCCAGCAGTGAGTCGGGCAGGTGGTACGAGCAGTACTTC. Its protein product is CASSESGRWYEQYF.

A note on this clonotype: An end of the junction does not agree with germline; a read error may underlie this. The J gene is TRBJ2-7, the V gene TRBV20-1; tentative D call: TRBD2 (6 bases). The CDR3 is 15 residues long. Per germline, CDR1 DFQATT and CDR2 SNEGSKA (reference sequence). The DNA for the CDR3 is TGCTGTGCCCCTCGGGGGATGGCCTCCTCCTACGAGCAGTACTTC. It specifies CCAPRGMASSYEQYF.

This clonotype was counted many times. The V call is TRBV7-3, the J call TRBJ2-2, with 9 positions matching TRBD2. Germline lookup yields CDR1 SGHTA and CDR2 FQGTGA. The CDR3 has 17 amino acids. V shed 5 bases, J shed 5 bases, and the junction held 12 bases outside the gene matches. Here the CDR3 DNA reads TGTGCCAGCAGCCCGACTAGCGGAGGGTCCCGGACCGGGGAGCTGTTTTTT. Encoded protein: CASSPTSGGSRTGELFF.

CDR3 region: CAINTASTDTQYF. DNA for the CDR3: TGTGCCATCAATACAGCTAGCACAGATACGCAGTATTTT. V is TRBV10-3 and J is TRBJ2-3; D unclear. V gave up 7 bases and J gave up 0 bases, with 8 bases separating them. The germline V gene has CDR1 ENHRY and CDR2 SYGVKD. The CDR3 extends over 13 amino acids.

Ten or more counts support this clonotype. The V and J genes are TRBV12-3 or TRBV12-4 and TRBJ1-5, with D unclear. The CDR3 runs 13 residues. V was shortened by 3 bases and J by 5 bases, with 8 bases between the two germline ends. CDR3 in amino acids: CASSFRRDQPQHF. The DNA for the CDR3 is TGTGCCAGCAGTTTTAGGAGGGATCAGCCCCAGCATTTT.

This clonotype was counted a single time. This rearrangement joins TRBV4-1 to TRBJ2-7, with a possible D match to TRBD2 (6 bases). The CDR3 is 17 residues long. The germline V gene has CDR1 MGHRA and CDR2 YSYEKL. Trimming removed 5 bases from V and 1 base from J, with 21 bases in between. The CDR3 spells CASSKYSGLPRSYEQYF. Written as DNA, the CDR3 is TGCGCCAGCAGCAAGTACTCGGGACTCCCACGATCCTACGAGCAGTACTTC.

V is TRBV5-1 and J is TRBJ2-1; 16 bases are a match to TRBD2. Trimming at V came to 4 bases and at J to 0 bases, leaving 4 bases not matched to a gene. Germline CDR1 and CDR2: SGHRS and YFSETQ. The CDR3 runs to 18 residues. The CDR3 reads CASSKGLAGGFSYNEQFF. For the CDR3, the DNA is TGCGCCAGCAGCAAGGGACTAGCGGGAGGGTTCTCCTACAATGAGCAGTTCTTC.

The chain joins TRBV5-1 to TRBJ2-5; 10 nucleotides agree with TRBD2. Trimming took 5 bases from V and 4 from J; bases not matched to a gene: 5. Germline values: CDR1 SGHRS, CDR2 YFSETQ. The CDR3 is 14 amino acids. The CDR3 loop is CASSQWTSGETQYF. CDR3 nucleotide sequence: TGCGCCAGCAGTCAATGGACTAGCGGAGAGACCCAGTACTTC.

This chain connects TRBV25-1 to TRBJ1-4; 10 positions match TRBD1. This CDR3 comprises 18 residues. V gave up 6 bases and J gave up 6 bases; unmatched junction bases: 16. CDR1 and CDR2 from the germline V gene are MGHDK and SYGVNS. The CDR3 protein is CASSCRDRGYRGDEKLFF. The CDR3 bases are TGTGCCAGCAGCTGTCGGGACAGGGGTTATAGAGGCGATGAAAAACTGTTTTTT.

At least ten counts were recorded for this clonotype. The chain is built from TRBV20-1 and TRBJ2-3; no firm D call. The CDR3 spans 12 residues. CDR1 and CDR2 (germline): DFQATT, SNEGSKA (reference sequence). V lost 6 bases and J 3 bases, leaving 10 bases between the germline ends. CDR3 sequence reads: CSAPQRTDTQYF. CDR3 coding DNA: TGCAGTGCACCCCAACGTACAGATACGCAGTATTTT.

This chain connects TRBV7-8 to TRBJ1-5; D ambiguous. The germline V gene encodes CDR1 SGHVS and CDR2 FQNEAQ. The CDR3 totals 14 residues. V gave up 1 base and J gave up 4 bases, with 8 bases separating them. The CDR3 nucleotides are TGTGCCAGCAGCTTAGTATATGGGAATCAGCCCCAGCATTTT. Translating gives CASSLVYGNQPQHF.

The rearrangement links TRBV7-3 to TRBJ2-7, with D perhaps matching TRBD1 or TRBD2 (5 bases each). The V and J ends lost 3 bases and 0 bases respectively, with 12 bases between them. Germline lookup yields CDR1 SGHTA and CDR2 FQGTGA. The length of the CDR3 is 15 residues. The CDR3 loop is CASSFTGTPSYEQYF. CDR3 in DNA: TGTGCCAGCAGCTTTACCGGGACCCCCTCCTACGAGCAGTACTTC.

The chain links TRBV15 to TRBJ1-4; 9 bases align to TRBD1. Losses at the gene ends were 5 bases for V and 7 bases for J; bases not matched to a gene: 20. CDR3 length equals 19 residues. CDR1 and CDR2 (germline): LNHNV, YYDKDF (reference sequence). The CDR3 nucleotides read TGTGCCACCAGCGGATCGCACCGGAATACAGGGGGCAATGGTGAAAAACTGTTTTTT. It is translated as CATSGSHRNTGGNGEKLFF.

The chain recombines TRBV5-1 with TRBJ2-1; 8 bases agree with TRBD2. CDR3 size: 15 residues. Germline assignment: CDR1 SGHRS and CDR2 YFSETQ. The J segment lost 2 bases and the V segment lost 10 bases, leaving 11 bases of the junction unmatched. The CDR3 region is CASRESGRTYNEQFF. CDR3 nucleotide sequence: TGCGCCTCCAGGGAGAGCGGGAGAACCTACAATGAGCAGTTCTTC.

The J gene is TRBJ1-5, the V gene TRBV15; a weak D match, TRBD1 (5 bases). CDR3 size: 15 residues. V lost 6 bases, J lost 4 bases, and 16 bases lay in between. CDR1 is LNHNV and CDR2 is YYDKDF in the germline V gene (reference sequence). The CDR3 DNA sequence: TGTGCCACCAGTATTACTCAGGGTTCGAATCAGCCCCAGCATTTT. Translating gives CATSITQGSNQPQHF. The full variable domain, its missing parts supplied by reference TRBV15 and TRBJ1-5, is DAMVIQNPRYQVTQFGKPVTLSCSQTLNHNVMYWYQQKSSQAPKLLFHYYDKDFNNEADTPDNFQSRRPNTSFCFLDIRSPGLGDTAMYLCATSITQGSNQPQHFGDGTRLSIL.

The chain joins TRBV4-1 to TRBJ2-7, with D hard to call. Germline loops: CDR1 MGHRA, CDR2 YSYEKL. V dropped 5 bases and J dropped 3 bases, with 17 bases sitting between them. The CDR3 loop spans 15 amino acids. This chain's CDR3 is CASSTSTINFYEQYF. CDR3 sequence (DNA): TGCGCCAGCAGCACCTCAACGATTAATTTCTACGAGCAGTACTTC.

This clonotype has only a few counts. The V and J genes are TRBV4-1 and TRBJ2-7; possible D gene TRBD2, 6 bases. The CDR3 runs to 15 residues. Looked up from germline, CDR1 is MGHRA and CDR2 is YSYEKL. V lost 5 bases to trimming and J lost 0 bases, with 14 bases between them. The CDR3 sequence is CASSSPSVSSYEQYF. The CDR3 DNA is TGCGCCAGCAGCTCACCTAGCGTTAGCTCCTACGAGCAGTACTTC.

This clonotype was counted only a few times. This chain connects TRBV7-6 to TRBJ2-7; TRBD1 matches 8 bases. Per the germline V gene, CDR1 is SGHVS and CDR2 is FNYEAQ. The CDR3 has 16 residues. The V gene end was trimmed by 1 base and the J gene end by 3 bases; junction bases not matched to a gene: 8. The CDR3 reads CASSLGTGGTVYEQYF. In DNA form, the CDR3 reads TGTGCCAGCAGCTTAGGCACAGGGGGTACAGTCTACGAGCAGTACTTC.

This clonotype was found a few times. J is TRBJ1-1 and V is TRBV7-9; TRBD1 matches 7 bases. The CDR3 sequence is 14 residues long. The V segment lost 5 bases and the J segment 5 bases; nucleotides outside the gene matches: 8. Per the germline V gene, CDR1 is SEHNR and CDR2 is FQNEAQ (reference sequence). The CDR3 region is CASSPIRRGTEAFF. The CDR3 nucleotides are TGTGCCAGCAGCCCCATCCGCAGGGGGACTGAAGCTTTCTTT.